This T cell receptor (beta chain) was retrieved from a study of cytomegalovirus exposure and HLA in healthy donors. Study-wide findings and caveats: Later analysis associated a missense DCLRE1C variant with TCR beta V- and J-gene trimming.

Per the germline V gene, CDR1 is SQVTM and CDR2 is ANQGSEA. The CDR3 covers 14 residues. The trim removed 7 bases at V and 5 bases at J, leaving 9 bases unmatched. With 60 Vbeta and 13 Jbeta primers, the PCR was carried out. Profiled with immunoSEQ multiplex PCR; TCRdb holds only in-frame clones, not every one. This sample has under 250,000 clones, with about 78% found just once. This clone has just one count. Antigen unknown. The gene calls are TRBV29-1 and TRBJ2-3, with 10 nucleotides matching TRBD1. The clonotype comes from a woman between 25 and 40 years old in good health and CMV-seronegative. Sequencing was performed on PBMCs. The CDR3 DNA follows: TGCAGCGCCTGCGAGACAGGGGGCGAAGATACGCAGTATTTT. It translates to CSACETGGEDTQYF.